A selection of T cell receptor beta chains follows, all from one sample in a study of cytomegalovirus exposure and HLA in healthy donors. Method: immunoSEQ multiplex PCR; TCRdb's copy keeps in-frame clones and lacks some. The data contain about 130,000 clones, around three quarters of them singletons. The sequenced material came from PBMCs. Source of these receptors: a female donor in good health and CMV-seronegative. CDR3s include the opening cysteine and the closing phenylalanine or tryptophan. The order of the fields is D gene, V gene, J gene, CDR3 length, clone size, CDR3 DNA, CDR3 protein. A D gene is named only where the DNA matches it firmly. Rows give clone size only sometimes, using once, few, many, or a class for an expanded clone.

>-|TRBV11-2|TRBJ1-2|15|-
TGTGCCAGCAGCTTAATGGGGCAGGGAGGAAGTGGCTACACCTTC
CASSLMGQGGSGYTF
>-|TRBV7-3|TRBJ2-3|14|-
TGTGCCAGCAGCCCGAGCGGCACCACAGATACGCAGTATTTT
CASSPSGTTDTQYF
>-|TRBV2|TRBJ2-3|16|-
TGTGCCAGCAGTGGGCGCACCCGGGGTTACACAGATACGCAGTATTTT
CASSGRTRGYTDTQYF
>-|TRBV29-1|TRBJ1-3|15|-
TGCAGCGTTGGCGGGGGGGGCACCTCTGGAAACACCATATATTTT
CSVGGGGTSGNTIYF
>-|TRBV19|TRBJ2-7|13|-
TGTGCCAGTTCCTCGGGAGCCGCCTACGAGCAGTACTTC
CASSSGAAYEQYF
>TRBD1|TRBV5-1|TRBJ2-5|14|-
TGCGCCAGCAGCTTGGGGACAGGGTGGGAGACCCAGTACTTC
CASSLGTGWETQYF
>-|TRBV9|TRBJ1-1|13|-
TGTGCCAGCAGCGTAGGCAGCAGGACTGAAGCTTTCTTT
CASSVGSRTEAFF
>TRBD1|TRBV15|TRBJ2-7|13|-
TGTGCCACCTCCGCGGGACAGGACTACGAGCAGTACTTC
CATSAGQDYEQYF
>TRBD1|TRBV6-4|TRBJ2-3|14|once
TGTGCCAGCAGTAAAGGACAGGCCCAAGATACGCAGTATTTT
CASSKGQAQDTQYF
>TRBD1|TRBV7-7|TRBJ2-1|13|-
TGTGCTAGCAGCTCGCACTCAGGGGGCGAGCAGTTCTTC
CASSSHSGGEQFF
>-|TRBV5-1|TRBJ2-7|16|-
TGCGCCAGCAGCTTGGCCAGTGACGGACTTTATTACGAGCAGTACTTC
CASSLASDGLYYEQYF
>-|TRBV15|TRBJ1-1|14|once
TGTGCCACCAGCAGAGATCGAGTGAACACTGAAGCTTTCTTT
CATSRDRVNTEAFF
>-|TRBV7-8|TRBJ2-3|13|-
TGTGCCAGCAGCCCCCGAACAGTAGATACGCAGTATTTT
CASSPRTVDTQYF
>TRBD2|TRBV5-1|TRBJ2-3|17|-
TGCGCCAGCAGCTTGGTTCCAGCGGGAGGCAGCACAGATACGCAGTATTTT
CASSLVPAGGSTDTQYF
>TRBD2|TRBV30|TRBJ2-2|19|-
TGTGCCTGGAGTCCCCGTGGAATAGGACTAGCGGGATTCACCGGGGAGCTGTTTTTT
CAWSPRGIGLAGFTGELFF
>TRBD2|TRBV28|TRBJ2-1|19|-
TGTGCCAGCAGTTTAAGGGGTAGCGGGGGCACAAATTCCTACAATGAGCAGTTCTTC
CASSLRGSGGTNSYNEQFF
>-|TRBV7-8|TRBJ1-4|15|-
TGTGCCAGCAGCCTGTCCGGGAATCGGAGAGAAAAACTGTTTTTT
CASSLSGNRREKLFF
>-|TRBV29-1|TRBJ2-1|12|-
TGCAGCGTTGAAACCGGGTACAATGAGCAGTTCTTC
CSVETGYNEQFF
>-|TRBV28|TRBJ1-2|12|-
TGTGCCAGCAGTTTGAGAAACTATGGCTACACCTTC
CASSLRNYGYTF
>-|TRBV9|TRBJ1-2|14|-
TGTGCCAGCAGCGTAGAGGAGGGCGGCTATGGCTACACCTTC
CASSVEEGGYGYTF
>TRBD2|TRBV6-1|TRBJ2-7|16|-
TGTGCCAGCAGTGAAAGGGAGGGTTTTTTTCCCTACGAGCAGTACTTC
CASSEREGFFPYEQYF
>TRBD2|TRBV5-1|TRBJ2-1|14|-
TGCGCCAGCAGCCTAGCGGGGAGCTACAATGAGCAGTTCTTC
CASSLAGSYNEQFF
>-|TRBV28|TRBJ1-1|15|-
TGTGCCAGCAGTAGGGGGTGGGGAATTGACACTGAAGCTTTCTTT
CASSRGWGIDTEAFF
>TRBD1|TRBV30|TRBJ1-2|13|-
TGTGCCTGGGAGGGGACAGGGATAAGCGGCTACACCTTC
CAWEGTGISGYTF
>-|TRBV9|TRBJ2-3|16|-
TGTGCCAGCAGCGTTGAGGGCGGACTTTACACAGATACGCAGTATTTT
CASSVEGGLYTDTQYF
>-|TRBV29-1|TRBJ1-1|12|-
TGCAGCGCTCAGGGTTTGAACACTGAAGCTTTCTTT
CSAQGLNTEAFF
>-|TRBV7-9|TRBJ1-2|15|-
TGTTCCAGCAGCTTAGGCTTGGGCGAGTCAGGAGGCTACACCTTC
CSSSLGLGESGGYTF
>TRBD2|TRBV27|TRBJ2-5|16|few
TGTGCCAGCAGTCCGTACCTGACTAGCGTGCAAGAGACCCAGTACTTC
CASSPYLTSVQETQYF
>-|TRBV5-1|TRBJ2-6|14|once
TGCGCCAGCAGCCCAACTAGTGGGGCCAACGTCCTGACTTTC
CASSPTSGANVLTF
>-|TRBV29-1|TRBJ2-1|15|-
TGCAGCGCTCGAATCCACAGTACCCTTTGGAATGAGCAGTTCTTC
CSARIHSTLWNEQFF
>-|TRBV5-4|TRBJ1-2|14|few
TGTGCCAGCAGCTTGGGACGGGGGTTCGGAGGCTACACCTTC
CASSLGRGFGGYTF
>TRBD2|TRBV27|TRBJ2-1|15|-
TGTGCCAGCGGGTATAGCGGGAGGTATACAAGTGAGCAGTTCTTC
CASGYSGRYTSEQFF
>TRBD2|TRBV4-1|TRBJ2-2|16|once
TGCGCCAGCAGCCCAACTAGCGGGACTAACACCGGGGAGCTGTTTTTT
CASSPTSGTNTGELFF
>-|TRBV28|TRBJ1-5|14|-
TGTGCCAGCAGCTTACAACAGGGATATCAGCCCCAGCATTTT
CASSLQQGYQPQHF
>TRBD1|TRBV11-2|TRBJ1-2|14|-
TGTGCCAGCAGCTTAGTCGGACAGGCCTATGGCTACACCTTC
CASSLVGQAYGYTF
>-|TRBV2|TRBJ1-1|14|-
TGTGCCAGCGCACTTGAAACAGGGAACACTGAAGCTTTCTTT
CASALETGNTEAFF
>-|TRBV19|TRBJ2-5|13|-
TGTGCCAGTAGTGGCAGGGTATCCGAGACCCAGTACTTC
CASSGRVSETQYF
>-|TRBV12-5|TRBJ1-5|14|-
TGTGCTAGTGGGCAAGTTGGGGGGGATCAGCCCCAGCATTTT
CASGQVGGDQPQHF
>-|TRBV11-3|TRBJ2-2|15|once
TGTGCCAGCAGCTTAGACCGGACAGACACCGGGGAGCTGTTTTTT
CASSLDRTDTGELFF
>TRBD1|TRBV5-1|TRBJ2-5|14|-
TGCGCCAGCAGCGCTGGACAGGGGGTGGGGGAGCAGTACTTC
CASSAGQGVGEQYF
>-|TRBV2|TRBJ1-5|15|few
TGTGCCAGCATCGGGAGGGCGGATAGCAATCAGCCCCAGCATTTT
CASIGRADSNQPQHF